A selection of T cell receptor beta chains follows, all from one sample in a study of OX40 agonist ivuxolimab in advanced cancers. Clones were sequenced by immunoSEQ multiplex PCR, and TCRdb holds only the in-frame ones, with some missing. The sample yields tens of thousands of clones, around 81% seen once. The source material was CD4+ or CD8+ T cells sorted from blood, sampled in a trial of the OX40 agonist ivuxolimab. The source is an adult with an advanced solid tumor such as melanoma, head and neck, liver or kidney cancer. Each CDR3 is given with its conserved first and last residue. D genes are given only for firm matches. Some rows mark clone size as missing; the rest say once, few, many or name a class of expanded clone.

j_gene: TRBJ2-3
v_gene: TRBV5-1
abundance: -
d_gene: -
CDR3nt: TGCGCCAGCAGCTTGATGGTTGTCCGGGGTGAAGATACGCAGTATTTT
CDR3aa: CASSLMVVRGEDTQYF

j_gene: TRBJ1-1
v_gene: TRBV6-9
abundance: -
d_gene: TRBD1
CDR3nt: TGTGCCAGCAGTTTACAGGACAGGGGGCAAAACACTGAAGCTTTCTTT
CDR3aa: CASSLQDRGQNTEAFF

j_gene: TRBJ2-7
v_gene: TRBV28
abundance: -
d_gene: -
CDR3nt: TGTGCCAGCAGTTCCCCTCGTTCTGTCGTTGGTTCCTACGAGCAGTACTTC
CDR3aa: CASSSPRSVVGSYEQYF

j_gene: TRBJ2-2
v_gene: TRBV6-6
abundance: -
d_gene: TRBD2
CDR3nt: TGTGCCACCTTCCGGGGGGTGGTCGGGGAGCTGTTTTTT
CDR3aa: CATFRGVVGELFF

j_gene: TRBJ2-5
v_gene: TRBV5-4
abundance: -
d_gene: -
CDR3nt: TGTGCCAGCAGCTGGGGTGAAACCAGAGAGACCCAGTACTTC
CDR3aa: CASSWGETRETQYF

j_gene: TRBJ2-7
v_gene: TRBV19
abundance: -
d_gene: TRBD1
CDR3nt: TGTGCCAGTAGTCACAGGGGGCTATACGAGCAGTACTTC
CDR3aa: CASSHRGLYEQYF

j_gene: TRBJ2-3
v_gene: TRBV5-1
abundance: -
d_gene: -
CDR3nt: TGCGCCAGCAGCTTGACAGGCGCTAGCACAGATACGCAGTATTTT
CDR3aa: CASSLTGASTDTQYF

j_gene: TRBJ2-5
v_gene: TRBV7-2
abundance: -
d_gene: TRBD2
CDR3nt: TGTGCCAGCAGCTTAGTTAGCGGGATTGGTGAGACCCAGTACTTC
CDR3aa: CASSLVSGIGETQYF

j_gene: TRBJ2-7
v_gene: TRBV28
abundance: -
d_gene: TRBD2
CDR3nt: TGTGCCAGCAGTCCCTTCGGGGGGGGGTCCTACGAGCAGTACTTC
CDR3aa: CASSPFGGGSYEQYF

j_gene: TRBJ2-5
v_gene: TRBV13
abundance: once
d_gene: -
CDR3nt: TGTGCCAGCAGCCCCGGACCCAATCCTCAAGAGACCCAGTACTTC
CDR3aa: CASSPGPNPQETQYF

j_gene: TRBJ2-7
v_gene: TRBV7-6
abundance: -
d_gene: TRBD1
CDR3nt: TGTGCCAGCAGCTTACTTCCGGGACAGGCCTCCTACGAGCAGTACTTC
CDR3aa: CASSLLPGQASYEQYF

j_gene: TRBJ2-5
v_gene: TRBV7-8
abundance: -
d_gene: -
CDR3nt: TGTGCCAGCAGCTTAGTCCCGACTAATCAAGAGACCCAGTACTTC
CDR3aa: CASSLVPTNQETQYF

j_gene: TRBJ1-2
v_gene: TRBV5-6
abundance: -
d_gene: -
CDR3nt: TGTGCCAGCAGCCCCTGGGACCGGAACTATGGCTACACCTTC
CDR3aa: CASSPWDRNYGYTF

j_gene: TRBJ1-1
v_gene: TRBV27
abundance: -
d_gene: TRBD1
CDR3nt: TGTGCCAGCACCTTTACAGGGGCAAACACTGAAGCTTTCTTT
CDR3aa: CASTFTGANTEAFF

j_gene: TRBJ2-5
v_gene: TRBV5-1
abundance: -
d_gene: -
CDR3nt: TGTGCCAGCAGCTTGCCTCGGGAGAAGAAAGAGACCCAGTACTTC
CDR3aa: CASSLPREKKETQYF

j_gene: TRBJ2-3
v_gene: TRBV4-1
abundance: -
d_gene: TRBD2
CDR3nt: TGCGCCAGCAGCCAAGACCCGGGACTAGTGTCAGATACGCAGTATTTT
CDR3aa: CASSQDPGLVSDTQYF

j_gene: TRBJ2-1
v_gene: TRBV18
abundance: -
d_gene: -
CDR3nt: TGTGCCAGCTCACCACCGACTGGATACAATGAGCAGTTCTTC
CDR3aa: CASSPPTGYNEQFF

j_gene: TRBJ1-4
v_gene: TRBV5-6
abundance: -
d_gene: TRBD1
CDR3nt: TGTGCCAGTGGGACCGGGACAGGGAGTGAAAAACTGTTTTTT
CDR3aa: CASGTGTGSEKLFF

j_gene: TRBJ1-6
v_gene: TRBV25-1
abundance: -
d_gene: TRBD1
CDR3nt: TGTGCCAGCAGTGATCCCGGACAGGGAGGTTATTCACCCCTCCACTTT
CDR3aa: CASSDPGQGGYSPLHF

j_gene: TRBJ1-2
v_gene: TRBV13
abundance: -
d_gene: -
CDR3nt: TGTGCCAGCAGCTTATCCCAAGGTGGCTACACCTTC
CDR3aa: CASSLSQGGYTF

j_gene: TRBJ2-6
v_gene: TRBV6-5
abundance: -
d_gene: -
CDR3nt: TGTGCCAGCAGTTACGGCAGTTCTGGGGCCAACGTCCTGACTTTC
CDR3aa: CASSYGSSGANVLTF

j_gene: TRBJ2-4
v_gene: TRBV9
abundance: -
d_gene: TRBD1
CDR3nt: TGTGCCAGCAGCCTAGACAGGGGCGGAAACATTCAGTACTTC
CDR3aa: CASSLDRGGNIQYF

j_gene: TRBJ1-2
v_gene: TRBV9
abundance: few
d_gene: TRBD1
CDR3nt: TGTGCCAGTTCGACAGGGCTTGGCTACACCTTC
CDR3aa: CASSTGLGYTF